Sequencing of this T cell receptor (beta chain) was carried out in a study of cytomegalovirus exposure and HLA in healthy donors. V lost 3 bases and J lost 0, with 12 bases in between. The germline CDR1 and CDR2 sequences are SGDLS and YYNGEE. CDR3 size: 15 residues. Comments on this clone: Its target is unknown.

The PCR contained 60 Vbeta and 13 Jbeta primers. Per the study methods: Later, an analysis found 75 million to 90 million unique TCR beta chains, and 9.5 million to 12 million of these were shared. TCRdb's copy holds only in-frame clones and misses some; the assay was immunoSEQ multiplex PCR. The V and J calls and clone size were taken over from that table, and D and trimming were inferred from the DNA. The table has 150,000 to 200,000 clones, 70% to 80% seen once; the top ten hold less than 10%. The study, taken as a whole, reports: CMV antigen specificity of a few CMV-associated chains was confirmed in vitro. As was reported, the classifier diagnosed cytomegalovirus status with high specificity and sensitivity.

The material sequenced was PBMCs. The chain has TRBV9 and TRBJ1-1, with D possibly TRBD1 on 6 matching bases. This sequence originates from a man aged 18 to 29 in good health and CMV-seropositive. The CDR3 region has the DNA TGTGCCAGCAGCGAGGGGGGGGCCATGAACACTGAAGCTTTCTTT. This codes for CASSEGGAMNTEAFF.